This T cell receptor beta chain was captured in a study of T cell responses to AZD1222 COVID-19 vaccine. Study-wide background: Pooling of second doses given at about 4 or about 12 weeks was done. Whole-study findings and limits: Unmutated variant regions are reportedly targeted by nearly half of spike-specific TCRs.

As to this clone: Its antigen remains unidentified.

Generated by immunoSEQ multiplex PCR, the TCRdb table keeps only in-frame clones and is missing some. The profile shows around 140,000 clones, roughly nine tenths of them singletons. Looked up from germline, CDR1 is SNHLY and CDR2 is FYNNEI. Between the trimmed V and J ends, which lost 7 bases and 4 bases, there was a span of 16 bases. The CDR3 is made up of 14 amino acids. The source was peripheral blood, collected on day 0 of AZD1222 vaccination. The source is an adult in good health. V usage is TRBV2 and J usage is TRBJ1-1; no reliable D call. The CDR3 sequence is CASIRTYTATEAFF. The DNA of the CDR3 is TGTGCCAGCATTAGGACGTACACGGCCACTGAAGCTTTCTTT.